The 15 T cell receptor beta chains reported below all come from one sample, sequenced in a study of shared clonotypes between healthy human individuals. Generated by immunoSEQ multiplex PCR, the TCRdb table keeps only in-frame clones and is missing some. The sample includes 500,000 to 650,000 clones, roughly 79% of them seen just once. The sample was PBMCs. The receptors stem from a woman aged 40 to 50 in good health. Some clones in this sample may be carry-over from other donors' samples.

V and J are TRBV7-8 and TRBJ2-5; 7 positions agree with TRBD1. V dropped 3 bases and J dropped 1; count of bases not matched to a gene: 2. The CDR3 is 14 amino acids. Germline V gene lookup returns CDR1 SGHVS and CDR2 FQNEAQ. The CDR3 region has the DNA TGTGCCAGCAGCTTGGGGACAGCCCAAGAGACCCAGTACTTC. It is translated as CASSLGTAQETQYF. Based on the CDR3 plus reference TRBV7-8 and TRBJ2-5, the full variable domain is GAGVSQSPRYKVAKRGQDVALRCDPISGHVSLFWYQQALGQGPEFLTYFQNEAQLDKSGLPSDRFFAERPEGSVSTLKIQRTQQEDSAVYLCASSLGTAQETQYFGPGTRLLVL.

The gene calls are TRBV7-8 and TRBJ2-7; TRBD2 matches 11 bases. The ends lost 4 bases at V and 6 bases at J; junction bases unmatched: 11. This CDR3 has 16 residues. CDR1 and CDR2 from the germline V gene are SGHVS and FQNEAQ. The CDR3 loop reads CASSSGGRTSGSEQYF. The CDR3 DNA reads as TGTGCCAGCAGCTCCGGGGGACGTACTAGCGGGAGCGAGCAGTACTTC.

The chain carries TRBV11-2 and TRBJ2-3; D is unclear. This CDR3 has 14 amino acids. Germline V lookup: CDR1 SGHAT, CDR2 FQNNGV. V lost 3 bases and J 0 bases, leaving 7 bases between the germline ends. CDR3 in amino acids: CASSLVASTDTQYF. In DNA form, the CDR3 reads TGTGCCAGCAGCTTGGTAGCTAGCACAGATACGCAGTATTTT.

A remark on this clone: This may arise from a read error, as a much more abundant clone is one base away. This sample includes further DNA sequences coding for the same CDR3. The chain has TRBV4-3 and TRBJ2-2; D is possibly TRBD1 (7 bases). V was pared by 1 base and J by 7 bases, with 19 bases between. The germline V gene encodes CDR1 LGHNA and CDR2 YSLEER. The CDR3 spans 17 residues. The CDR3 here is CASSQGGGSGRIGELFF. Written as DNA, the CDR3 is TGCGCCAGCAGCCAAGGAGGGGGCAGTGGGAGGATCGGGGAGCTGTTTTTT.

This chain joins TRBV7-2 and TRBJ2-3, with D possibly being TRBD1 or TRBD2 (5 bases each). Germline lookup yields CDR1 SGHTA and CDR2 FQGNSA. The CDR3 sequence is 15 residues long. Deletions cut 3 bases from V and 1 base from J, with 11 bases between. The CDR3 DNA is TGTGCCAGCAGCTTTCCGGGACGGGGCACAGATACGCAGTATTTT. It encodes CASSFPGRGTDTQYF. The whole variable domain, filled in from reference TRBV7-2 and TRBJ2-3, reads GAGVSQSPSNKVTEKGKDVELRCDPISGHTALYWYRQSLGQGLEFLIYFQGNSAPDKSGLPSDRFSAERTGGSVSTLTIQRTQQEDSAVYLCASSFPGRGTDTQYFGPGTRLTVL.

The J gene is TRBJ2-7, the V gene TRBV18; TRBD1 matches at 7 bases. V dropped 5 bases and J dropped 6; count of bases not matched to a gene: 7. CDR1 and CDR2 (germline): KGHSH, LQKENI. The CDR3 covers 13 residues. The CDR3 loop reads CASSTTGDAEQYF. CDR3 DNA sequence: TGTGCCAGCTCAACAACAGGGGACGCCGAGCAGTACTTC.

About this clone itself: The junction departs from the called germline gene at one end, perhaps through a read error. V and J are TRBV19 and TRBJ1-5; 7 bases fit TRBD1. This CDR3 comprises 16 residues. Germline-derived CDR1 and CDR2 are LNHDA and SQIVND (reference sequence). CDR3 region: CDSSARRGDRNQPQHF. As DNA, the CDR3 is TGTGACAGTTCGGCGCGTCGCGGGGACAGAAATCAGCCCCAGCATTTT.

This chain uses TRBV5-1 with TRBJ2-6; 8 bases line up with TRBD1. Unmatched junction bases numbered 2, after V lost 4 bases and J lost 2 bases. Per the germline V gene, CDR1 is SGHRS and CDR2 is YFSETQ. The CDR3 consists of 15 residues. The CDR3 sequence: CASSRTGTGANVLTF. The CDR3 DNA reads as TGCGCCAGCAGCAGGACAGGGACTGGGGCCAACGTCCTGACTTTC.

This clone was seen a single time. This rearrangement joins TRBV7-6 to TRBJ2-1; TRBD2 agrees at 7 bases. Losses at the gene ends were 3 bases for V and 4 bases for J; bases not matched to a gene: 9. From germline, CDR1 is SGHVS and CDR2 FNYEAQ. This CDR3 has 16 amino acids. The CDR3: CASSFGTTTPYNEQFF. The CDR3 nucleotides read TGTGCCAGCAGCTTTGGGACTACCACTCCTTACAATGAGCAGTTCTTC.

About this clone itself: The germline gene is not matched at one end of the junction; a read error may be the cause. The chain recombines TRBV7-9 with TRBJ2-3; 9 bases are a match to TRBD2. This CDR3 contains 13 residues. The germline gives CDR1 SEHNR, CDR2 FQNEAQ (reference sequence). The CDR3 is CASSYLTSGLQDF. DNA for the CDR3: TGTGCCAGCAGCTACCTGACTAGCGGACTTCAGGATTTT.

The CDR3 nucleotides are TGTGCCAGCAGCACCCGGACAGGGACGGAAGAGACCCAGTACTTC. This gives the protein CASSTRTGTEETQYF. The rearrangement joins TRBV7-9 to TRBJ2-5; 8 bases line up with TRBD1. This CDR3 is 15 amino acids long. J gave up 3 bases and V 5 bases, and 8 bases lay outside the gene matches. Germline V gene data show CDR1 as SEHNR and CDR2 as FQNEAQ (reference sequence).

This sequence joins TRBV28 and TRBJ2-5; D not certain. Germline lookup yields CDR1 MDHEN and CDR2 SYDVKM. This CDR3 has 16 residues. V was clipped by 7 bases and J by 4 bases, with 22 bases between them. The CDR3 region has the DNA TGTGCCAGCACCCCCTTGGCGGTTAGGCATAGAGAGACCCAGTACTTC. This codes for CASTPLAVRHRETQYF. The complete variable domain, with remaining parts taken from reference TRBV28 and TRBJ2-5, reads DVKVTQSSRYLVKRTGEKVFLECVQDMDHENMFWYRQDPGLGLRLIYFSYDVKMKEKGDIPEGYSVSREKKERFSLILESASTNQTSMYLCASTPLAVRHRETQYFGPGTRLLVL.

The chain employs TRBV7-8 and TRBJ1-2; 9 bases align to TRBD1. CDR1 and CDR2 from the germline V gene are SGHVS and FQNEAQ. CDR3 length equals 16 residues. V gave up 2 bases and J gave up 4 bases; unmatched junction bases: 8. For the CDR3, the DNA is TGTGCCAGCAGCTTAAGGGACAGGGTTCATGTCTATGGCTACACCTTC. Translation: CASSLRDRVHVYGYTF.

This sequence joins TRBV9 and TRBJ2-3; no reliable D call. The CDR3 extends over 16 amino acids. V lost 0 bases, J lost 2 bases, and 13 bases lay in between. Germline lookup yields CDR1 SGDLS and CDR2 YYNGEE. The CDR3: CASSVGRIINTDTQYF. The CDR3 DNA is TGTGCCAGCAGCGTAGGACGGATAATAAACACAGATACGCAGTATTTT.

This clone was detected a few times. The V and J genes are TRBV19 and TRBJ2-2; D tentatively reads TRBD1 or TRBD2 (5 bases each). The germline V gene encodes CDR1 LNHDA and CDR2 SQIVND (reference sequence). CDR3 length: 13 residues. The V and J ends lost 3 bases and 7 bases respectively, with 9 bases between them. CDR3 bases: TGTGCCAGTAGTATTCGGGGCCTCGGGGAGCTGTTTTTT. This encodes CASSIRGLGELFF.